Given below is one TCR beta chain in context. Clones were sequenced by immunoSEQ multiplex PCR, and TCRdb holds only the in-frame ones, with some missing. The table has 39,000 or so clones, roughly nine tenths seen once. These data come from a study of blood T cell repertoires in COVID-19. Across the study: Some COVID-19 samples were acute and others convalescent; all came from the United States, Italy and Spain. Sample material is recorded as cDNA or gDNA derived from T cells, B-cell-depleted T cells, or PBMCs.

The sequence was obtained from a human donor in a cohort sampled during active COVID-19. The sample comprised peripheral blood.

The CDR3, as DNA: TGTGCCAGCAGCTCCCCGACAGGGGGGAATGAGCAGTTCTTC. Translated, it gives CASSSPTGGNEQFF. This rearrangement joins TRBV5-4 to TRBJ2-1, with TRBD1 identical over 9 bases. This CDR3 region has 14 residues. V shed 3 bases, J shed 7 bases, and the junction held 5 bases outside the gene matches. In germline, CDR1 is SGHNT, CDR2 YYREEE (reference sequence). The full variable domain, rest sourced from reference TRBV5-4 and TRBJ2-1, is ETGVTQSPTHLIKTRGQQVTLRCSSQSGHNTVSWYQQALGQGPQFIFQYYREEENGRGNFPPRFSGLQFPNYSSELNVNALELDDSALYLCASSSPTGGNEQFFGPGTRLTVL.